Below are 4 T cell receptor beta chains sequenced from a single sample in a study of tissue T cells after allogeneic stem cell transplantation. Sequenced by immunoSEQ multiplex PCR; TCRdb stores in-frame clones only, minus some. The sample has around 1,800 clones; around 60% are singletons. The time point here: mouse harvest day 7 after allogeneic transplant. The graft held 10^6 splenic CD5+ T cells and 10^7 T-cell-depleted bone marrow cells. The material sequenced was liver tissue. The receptors originated from a female BALB/c mouse given C57BL/6 T cells with graft-versus-host disease after an allogeneic hematopoietic cell transplant.

Notes on this clone: All gene names here are mouse names. The CDR3 extends 1 residue past the end of the read, so its final part is completed from the germline J gene. The chain is built from TRBV26 and TRBJ2-5; the D gene is possibly TRBD1 (5 bases). V lost 2 bases, J lost 3 bases, and 6 bases lay in between. CDR3 size: 13 residues. Germline assignment: CDR1 KGHPV and CDR2 FQNQEV (reference sequence). CDR3 bases read: TGTGCCAGCAGTCTGGGACAACAAGACACCCAGTAC. It yields the protein CASSLGQQDTQY. The full CDR3 protein is CASSLGQQDTQYF.

Concerning this clone: The genes and germline here are from mouse. The read finishes 1 residue shy of the CDR3 end, and the germline J gene is used to complete it. The V gene is TRBV12-2, the J gene TRBJ2-4; possibly TRBD2 for D (5 bases). V dropped 0 bases and J dropped 0 bases, with 9 bases sitting between them. This CDR3 is 15 amino acids long. Germline CDR1 SGHLS, CDR2 HYDKME. CDR3 DNA, as far as it was read: TGTGCCAGCTCTCTCGGCTGGGCTAGTCAAAACACCTTGTAC. The encoded protein is CASSLGWASQNTLY. The CDR3 in its entirety is CASSLGWASQNTLYF.

A note on this clone: Mouse germline and gene names are used. The observed sequence ends 1 residue before the CDR3 terminus, with the missing tail filled in from the germline J gene. The chain joins TRBV12-1 to TRBJ1-1; TRBD1 agrees at 8 bases. The CDR3 loop spans 14 amino acids. Trimming took 1 base from V and 1 from J; bases not matched to a gene: 1. Germline V gives CDR1 SGHSN, CDR2 HYEKVE. The part of the CDR3 DNA that was read is TGTGCCAGCTCTCTTACAGGGGGGAACACAGAAGTCTTC. Its protein is CASSLTGGNTEVF. The entire CDR3 is CASSLTGGNTEVFF.

This clone turned up a few times. Germline and genes: mouse. The read gets to within 1 residue of the CDR3 end, and the germline J gene fills in the rest. This same CDR3 is encoded by further DNA sequences in the sample. The J gene is TRBJ2-7, the V gene TRBV3, with 14 nucleotides matching TRBD2. The CDR3 runs 15 residues. V gave up 4 bases and J gave up 4 bases; unmatched junction bases: 3. Germline V gene data show CDR1 as SNHLY and CDR2 as FYNGKV (reference sequence). CDR3: CASSSGTGGAYEQYF. The covered CDR3 bases are TGTGCCAGCAGCTCCGGGACTGGGGGGGCTTATGAACAGTAC.